Following are 10 T cell receptor beta chains from one sample sequenced in a study of cytomegalovirus exposure and HLA in healthy donors. With 60 Vbeta and 13 Jbeta primers, the PCR was carried out. The assay was immunoSEQ multiplex PCR, and TCRdb's table has in-frame clones only and misses some. This sample has roughly 52,000 clones, with less than 70% found just once. Sequencing used PBMCs. These receptors originate from a human donor in good health.

The chain carries TRBV9 and TRBJ2-7; 9 bases align to TRBD2. J was trimmed by 4 bases and V by 0 bases; bases with no gene match: 5. The germline V gene has CDR1 SGDLS and CDR2 YYNGEE. CDR3 length: 15 amino acids. The CDR3 is CASSVGSSGMYEQYF. CDR3 nucleotides: TGTGCCAGCAGCGTAGGGTCTAGCGGGATGTACGAGCAGTACTTC.

This clone appeared once. V usage is TRBV7-2 and J usage is TRBJ2-3, with 8 nucleotides matching TRBD1. Trimming cost V 5 bases and J 1 base; bases outside gene matches: 5. Germline CDR1 is SGHTA and CDR2 is FQGNSA. The CDR3 covers 15 residues. The CDR3 nucleotides are TGTGCCAGCAGCACACAGGGGGGTGGCACAGATACGCAGTATTTT. Residues: CASSTQGGGTDTQYF.

The chain couples TRBV6-5 to TRBJ1-1; D is undetermined. The CDR3 extends over 15 amino acids. Germline V lookup: CDR1 MNHEY, CDR2 SVGAGI. The V gene lost 3 bases and the J gene lost 2 bases, with 13 bases spanning the gap. CDR3 sequence reads: CASSYNAALNTEAFF. The CDR3 DNA reads TGTGCCAGCAGTTATAATGCAGCACTAAACACTGAAGCTTTCTTT.

This clone was counted a few times. The rearrangement joins TRBV11-3 to TRBJ2-1; D gene unclear. Trimming took off 0 bases at V and 4 bases at J, with 10 bases between the two ends. Germline V CDR1 and CDR2: SGHNT, YENEEA. This CDR3 has 15 amino acids. As DNA, the CDR3 is TGTGCCAGCAGCTTAGATTCCCCAGGATACAATGAGCAGTTCTTC. Protein product: CASSLDSPGYNEQFF. The full variable domain, rest sourced from reference TRBV11-3 and TRBJ2-1, is EAGVVQSPRYKIIEKKQPVAFWCNPISGHNTLYWYLQNLGQGPELLIRYENEEAVDDSQLPKDRFSAERLKGVDSTLKIQPAELGDSAVYLCASSLDSPGYNEQFFGPGTRLTVL.

This clone has a handful of counts. The V and J genes are TRBV5-1 and TRBJ2-5; TRBD2 matches 7 bases. There are 15 residues in the CDR3. The V and J ends lost 0 bases and 3 bases, in that order; junction bases with no gene match: 5. Germline CDR1 reads SGHRS; CDR2 reads YFSETQ. The CDR3 sequence is CASSLGQGGKETQYF. The CDR3 coding sequence is TGCGCCAGCAGCTTGGGGCAGGGAGGGAAAGAGACCCAGTACTTC.

V is TRBV7-2 and J is TRBJ1-6; 8 nucleotides line up with TRBD1. Germline V lookup: CDR1 SGHTA, CDR2 FQGNSA. After removal of 5 bases from V and 6 bases from J, the junction contained 3 bases not matched to a gene. This CDR3 region has 14 residues. The CDR3 protein is CASSPDRANSPLHF. As DNA, the CDR3 is TGTGCCAGCAGCCCGGACAGGGCTAATTCACCCCTCCACTTT.

As concerns this clone: Distinct nucleotide sequences in the sample also encode this CDR3. The chain couples TRBV30 to TRBJ2-7; a weak D match, TRBD1 (6 bases). CDR1 GTSNPN and CDR2 SVGIG come from the germline V gene (reference sequence). There are 13 residues in the CDR3. The germline V and J ends were trimmed by 0 bases and 4 bases, with 10 bases remaining between them. In nucleotides, the CDR3 is TGTGCCTGGAGTGTCGGCAGGGGTTACGAGCAGTACTTC. This codes for CAWSVGRGYEQYF. Full variable domain (rest looked up from reference TRBV30 and TRBJ2-7): SQTIHQWPATLVQPVGSPLSLECTVEGTSNPNLYWYRQAAGRGLQLLFYSVGIGQISSEVPQNLSASRPQDRQFILSSKKLLLSDSGFYLCAWSVGRGYEQYFGPGTRLTVT.

The chain employs TRBV5-8 and TRBJ1-1; no reliable D call. Germline values: CDR1 SGHTS, CDR2 YDEGEE. The CDR3 spans 12 residues. Deletions cut 5 bases from V and 7 bases from J, with 12 bases between. The CDR3 loop is CASSRGYGEAFF. The CDR3 nucleotides are TGTGCCAGCAGTCGGGGTTACGGTGAAGCTTTCTTT.

This chain connects TRBV19 to TRBJ2-5; a possible D gene is TRBD2 (5 bases). Trimming left V 5 bases short and J 2 bases short, with 18 bases between. Germline CDR1 is LNHDA and CDR2 is SQIVND (reference sequence). This CDR3 spans 16 amino acids. The CDR3 sequence is CASSPGSGVGQETQYF. CDR3 DNA sequence: TGTGCCAGTAGTCCCGGGTCCGGGGTTGGTCAAGAGACCCAGTACTTC.

The rearrangement joins TRBV30 to TRBJ1-5; D perhaps matches TRBD1 (6 bases). V dropped 2 bases and J dropped 0 bases, with 8 bases sitting between them. There are 14 residues in the CDR3. Germline assignment: CDR1 GTSNPN and CDR2 SVGIG (reference sequence). This CDR3 is CAWSRRGSNQPQHF. The DNA for the CDR3 is TGTGCCTGGAGTCGCAGGGGTAGCAATCAGCCCCAGCATTTT.